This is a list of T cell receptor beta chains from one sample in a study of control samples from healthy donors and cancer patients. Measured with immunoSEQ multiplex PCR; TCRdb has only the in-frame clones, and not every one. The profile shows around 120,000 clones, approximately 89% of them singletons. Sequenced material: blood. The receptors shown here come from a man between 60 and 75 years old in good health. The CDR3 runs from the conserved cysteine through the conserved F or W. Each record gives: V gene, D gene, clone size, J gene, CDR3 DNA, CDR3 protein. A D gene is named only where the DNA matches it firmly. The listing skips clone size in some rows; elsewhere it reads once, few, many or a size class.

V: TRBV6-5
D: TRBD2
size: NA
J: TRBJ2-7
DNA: TGTGCCAGCAGTTACTCGGCTAGCGGCCCCTACGAGCAGTACTTC
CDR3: CASSYSASGPYEQYF

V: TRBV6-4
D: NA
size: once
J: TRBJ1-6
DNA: TGTGCCAGCAGTGACCAGTATAATTCACCCCTCCACTTT
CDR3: CASSDQYNSPLHF

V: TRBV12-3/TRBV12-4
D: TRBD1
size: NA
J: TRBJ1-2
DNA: TGTGCCAGCAGATATAACAGGGGCGGCTACACCTTC
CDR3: CASRYNRGGYTF

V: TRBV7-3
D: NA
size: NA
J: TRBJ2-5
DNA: TGTGCCAGCAGCCGCCAGGGAGGGGGTGTTGAGACCCAGTACTTC
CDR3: CASSRQGGGVETQYF

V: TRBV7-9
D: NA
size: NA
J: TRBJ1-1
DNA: TGTGCCAGCAGCTTAGGTTTCGACAGCCTGAACACTGAAGCTTTCTTT
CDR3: CASSLGFDSLNTEAFF

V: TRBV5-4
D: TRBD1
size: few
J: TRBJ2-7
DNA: TGTGCCAGCAGCTCGACAGGGAACTCCTACGAGCAGTACTTC
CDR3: CASSSTGNSYEQYF

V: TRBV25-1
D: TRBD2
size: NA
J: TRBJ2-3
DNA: TGTGCCAGCAGTGAATATCACGCGGGGGGGCCCGCAGATACGCAGTATTTT
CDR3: CASSEYHAGGPADTQYF

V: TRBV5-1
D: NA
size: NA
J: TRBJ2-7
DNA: TGCGCCAGCAGCTTGGACATAATTAACTACGAGCAGTACTTC
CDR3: CASSLDIINYEQYF

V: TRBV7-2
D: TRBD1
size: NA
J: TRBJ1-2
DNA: TGTGCCAGCAGCCCCGGACAGGGGACCTATGGCTACACCTTC
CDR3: CASSPGQGTYGYTF

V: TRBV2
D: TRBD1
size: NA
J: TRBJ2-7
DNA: TGTGCCAGCAGGGTGACAGGGTCCTACGAGCAGTACTTC
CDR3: CASRVTGSYEQYF

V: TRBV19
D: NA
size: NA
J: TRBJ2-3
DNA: TGTGCCAGTAGCAACGGGGGCTTCACAGATACGCAGTATTTT
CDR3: CASSNGGFTDTQYF

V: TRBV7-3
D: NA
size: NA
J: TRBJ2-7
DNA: TGTGCCAGCAGCCCCTCCCGGAGCTCCTACGAGCAGTACTTC
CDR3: CASSPSRSSYEQYF

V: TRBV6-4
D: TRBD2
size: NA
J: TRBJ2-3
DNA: TGTGCCAGCAGTGCCCTTAGCGGGGGCGCAGATACGCAGTATTTT
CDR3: CASSALSGGADTQYF

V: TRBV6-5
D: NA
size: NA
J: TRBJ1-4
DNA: TGTGCCAGCAGTTCCACGAACGGGATAAAACGGGAAAAACTGTTTTTT
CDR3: CASSSTNGIKREKLFF

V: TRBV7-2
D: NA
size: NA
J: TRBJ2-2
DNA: TGTGCCAGCAGCTTAGCGGGGGGCGCGAACACCGGGGAGCTGTTTTTT
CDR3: CASSLAGGANTGELFF

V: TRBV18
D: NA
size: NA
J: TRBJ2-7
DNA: TGTGCCAGCTCACCTACTCAGGGGAGTTTTGCGGAGCAGTACTTC
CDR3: CASSPTQGSFAEQYF

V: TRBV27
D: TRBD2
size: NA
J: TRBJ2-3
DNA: TGTGCCAGCAGTATCTCTAGCGGGGGAAGAAGGACAGATACGCAGTATTTT
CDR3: CASSISSGGRRTDTQYF

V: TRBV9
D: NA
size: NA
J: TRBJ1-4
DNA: TGTGCCAGCAGCGTAAGCGCAGGGGCAACTAATGAAAAACTGTTTTTT
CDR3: CASSVSAGATNEKLFF

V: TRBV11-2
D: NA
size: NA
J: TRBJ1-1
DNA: TGTGCCAGCAGCTTCGGGGGGGGAGTTAACACTGAAGCTTTCTTT
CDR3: CASSFGGGVNTEAFF

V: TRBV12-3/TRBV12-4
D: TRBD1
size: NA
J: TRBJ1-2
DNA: TGTGCCAGCAGGCGGACAGGGGGCGATGGCTACACCTTC
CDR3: CASRRTGGDGYTF

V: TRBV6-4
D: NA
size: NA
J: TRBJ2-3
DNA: TGTGCCAGCAGCCCCGGACTTTCTGGGGATACGCAGTATTTT
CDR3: CASSPGLSGDTQYF

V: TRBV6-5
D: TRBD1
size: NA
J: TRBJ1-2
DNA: TGTGCCAGCACACAGGGGTTGAGTGGCTACACCTTC
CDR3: CASTQGLSGYTF

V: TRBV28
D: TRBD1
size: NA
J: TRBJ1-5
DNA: TGTGCCAGCAACTCCCAAATGGGGCAGGGGGTTTTGCAGCCCCAGCATTTT
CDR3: CASNSQMGQGVLQPQHF

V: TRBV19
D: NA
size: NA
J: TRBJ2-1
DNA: TGTGCCAGTAGATCAGGGTCCTACAATGAGCAGTTCTTC
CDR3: CASRSGSYNEQFF

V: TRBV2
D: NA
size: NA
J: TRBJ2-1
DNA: TGTGCCAGCAGTGTTGGCAGGTGGTACAATGAGCAGTTCTTC
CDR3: CASSVGRWYNEQFF

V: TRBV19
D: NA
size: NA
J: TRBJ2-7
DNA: TGTGCCAGTAGTCAGGACGCGACGCGCTACGAGCAGTACTTC
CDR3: CASSQDATRYEQYF

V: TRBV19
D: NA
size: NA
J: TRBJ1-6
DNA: TGTGCCAGTACCCCCCTACTCCGGGATAATTCACCCCTCCACTTT
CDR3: CASTPLLRDNSPLHF

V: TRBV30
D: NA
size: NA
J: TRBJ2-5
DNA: TGTGCCTGGAGTGTTATGGCTAGGGAGACCCAGTACTTC
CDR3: CAWSVMARETQYF

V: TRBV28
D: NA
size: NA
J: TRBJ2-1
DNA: TGTGCCAGCAGTGAAGAGGGACGGTTGACCTACAATGAGCAGTTCTTC
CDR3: CASSEEGRLTYNEQFF

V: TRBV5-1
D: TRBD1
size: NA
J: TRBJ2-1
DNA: TGCGCCAGCAGCTTGTTGCCCCGGGGGACAGGGGCTGACAATGAGCAGTTCTTC
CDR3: CASSLLPRGTGADNEQFF

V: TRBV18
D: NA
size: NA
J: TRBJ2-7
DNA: TGTGCCAGCTCACCTTCCGTGGGTCCTTCCTACGAGCAGTACTTC
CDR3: CASSPSVGPSYEQYF

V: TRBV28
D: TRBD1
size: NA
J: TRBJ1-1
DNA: TGTGCCAGCAGTTTAAGGGGGCGTGATTTCTTT
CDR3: CASSLRGRDFF

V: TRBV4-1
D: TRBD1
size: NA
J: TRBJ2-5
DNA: TGCGCCAGCAGCCATGCGCCGGGACAGGGGGCTTCGGAGACCCAGTACTTC
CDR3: CASSHAPGQGASETQYF

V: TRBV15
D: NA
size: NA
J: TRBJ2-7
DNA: TGTGCCACCAGCAGAGAATCAGGGATTTACGAGCAGTACTTC
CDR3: CATSRESGIYEQYF

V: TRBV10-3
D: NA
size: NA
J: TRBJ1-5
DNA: TGTGCCATCAGTGAGGGGGTAGGGGTGGGGCAGCCCCAGCATTTT
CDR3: CAISEGVGVGQPQHF

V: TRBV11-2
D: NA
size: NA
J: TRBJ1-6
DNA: TGTGCCAGCAGCTTAGCGGGAGGGGGGGGAAATTCACCCCTCCACTTT
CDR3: CASSLAGGGGNSPLHF

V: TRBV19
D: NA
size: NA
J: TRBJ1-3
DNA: TGTGCCAGTACCCTGATGGCCTCCTCTGGAAACACCATATATTTT
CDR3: CASTLMASSGNTIYF

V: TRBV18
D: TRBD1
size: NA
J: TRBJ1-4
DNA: TGTGCCAGCTCACCAGGGACAGGGTTTGATGAAAAACTGTTTTTT
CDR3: CASSPGTGFDEKLFF

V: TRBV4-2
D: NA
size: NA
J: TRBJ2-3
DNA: TGTGCCAGCAGCCCCACAGATACGCAGTATTTT
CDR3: CASSPTDTQYF

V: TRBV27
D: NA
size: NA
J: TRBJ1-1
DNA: TGTGCCAGCAGACCGAACTACCGGGCCAACACTGAAGCTTTCTTT
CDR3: CASRPNYRANTEAFF

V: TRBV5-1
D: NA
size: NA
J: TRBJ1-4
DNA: TGCGCCAGCGGTGAAGGGGGGAATAATGAAAAACTGTTTTTT
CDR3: CASGEGGNNEKLFF

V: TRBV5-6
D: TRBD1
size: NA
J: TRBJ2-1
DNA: TGTGCCAGCAGCTTAATACAGGGGGTTCACAATGAGCAGTTCTTC
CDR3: CASSLIQGVHNEQFF

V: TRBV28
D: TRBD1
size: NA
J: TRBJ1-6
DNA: TGTGCCAGCACCTCCACAGGGGCGAATTCACCCCTCCACTTT
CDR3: CASTSTGANSPLHF

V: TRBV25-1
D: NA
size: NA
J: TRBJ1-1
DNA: TGTGCCAGCAAACAGGGCAACACTGAAGCTTTCTTT
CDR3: CASKQGNTEAFF

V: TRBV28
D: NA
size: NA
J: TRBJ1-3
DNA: TGTGCCAGCAGTCTCGAAGTGACCTCTGGAAACACCATATATTTT
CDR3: CASSLEVTSGNTIYF

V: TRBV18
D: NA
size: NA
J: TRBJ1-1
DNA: TGTGCCAGCTCACCACCGAGCAGCCCCCTGGCTGAAGCTTTCTTT
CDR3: CASSPPSSPLAEAFF

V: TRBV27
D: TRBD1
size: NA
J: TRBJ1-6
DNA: TGTGCCAGCAGTTTAGTCAACAGGGGGCGCATGAGAGGTTCACCCCTCCACTTT
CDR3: CASSLVNRGRMRGSPLHF

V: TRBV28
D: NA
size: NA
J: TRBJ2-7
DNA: TGTGCCAGCAGTTCGGCCCATCCCCCTTACGAGCAGTACTTC
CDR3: CASSSAHPPYEQYF

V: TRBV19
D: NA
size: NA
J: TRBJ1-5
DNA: TGTGCCAGTAGCGCCAGCGCAGGGGCGCTGGGTCAGCCCCAGCATTTT
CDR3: CASSASAGALGQPQHF

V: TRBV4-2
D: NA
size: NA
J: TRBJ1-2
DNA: TGTGCCAGCAGCCCCTCGTCAGGGAACTATGGCTACACCTTC
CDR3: CASSPSSGNYGYTF

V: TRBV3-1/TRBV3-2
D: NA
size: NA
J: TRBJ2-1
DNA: TGTGCCAGCAGCCAAGGAGTTACCACCAACAATGAGCAGTTCTTC
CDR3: CASSQGVTTNNEQFF

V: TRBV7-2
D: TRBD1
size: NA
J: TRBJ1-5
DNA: TGTGCCAGCAGCTTAGGGACAGGCTTCAATCAGCCCCAGCATTTT
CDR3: CASSLGTGFNQPQHF

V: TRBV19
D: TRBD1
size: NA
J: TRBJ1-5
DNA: TGTGCCAGTAGTATAGCAGGGGGTTATCAGCCCCAGCATTTT
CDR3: CASSIAGGYQPQHF

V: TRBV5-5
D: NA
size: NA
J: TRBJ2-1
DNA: TGTGCCAGCAGCTTGGAAGGCTCCTACAATGAGCAGTTCTTC
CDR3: CASSLEGSYNEQFF

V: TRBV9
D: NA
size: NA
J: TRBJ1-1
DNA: TGTGCCAGCAGCCTCGACAGGATTAACACTGAAGCTTTCTTT
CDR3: CASSLDRINTEAFF

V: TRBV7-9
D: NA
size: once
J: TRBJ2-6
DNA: TGTGCCAGCAGCTTAGGGACAGTCCCAACTAAGCTCCTGACTTTC
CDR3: CASSLGTVPTKLLTF

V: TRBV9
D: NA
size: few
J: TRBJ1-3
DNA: TGTGCCAGCAGCGTAGGCTTAGGGGGCTCTGGAAACACCATATATTTT
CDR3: CASSVGLGGSGNTIYF

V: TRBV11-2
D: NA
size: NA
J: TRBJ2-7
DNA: TGTGCCAGCAGCTTAGATATCGGGTACGAGCAGTACTTC
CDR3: CASSLDIGYEQYF

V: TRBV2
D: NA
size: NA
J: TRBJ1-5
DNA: TGTGCCAGCAGTTTCTCAGATGGTCAGCCCCAGCATTTT
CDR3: CASSFSDGQPQHF

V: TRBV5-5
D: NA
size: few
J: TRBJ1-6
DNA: TGTGCCAGCAGCAAGGACAGCAATTCACCCCTCCACTTT
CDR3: CASSKDSNSPLHF